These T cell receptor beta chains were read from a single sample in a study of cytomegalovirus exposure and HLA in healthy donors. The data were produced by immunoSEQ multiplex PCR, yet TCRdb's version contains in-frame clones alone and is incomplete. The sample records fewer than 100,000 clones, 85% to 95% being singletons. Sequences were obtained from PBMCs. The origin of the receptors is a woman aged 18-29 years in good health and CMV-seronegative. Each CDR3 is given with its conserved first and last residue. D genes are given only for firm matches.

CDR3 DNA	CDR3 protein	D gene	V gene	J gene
TGCGCCAGCAGCACGGGACAGGACTTGAACTACTACGAGCAGTACTTC	CASSTGQDLNYYEQYF	TRBD1	TRBV5-1	TRBJ2-7
TGTGCCAGCAGTGGTAGGACTAGCGGGAGGGCCTTACCCACCGGGGAGCTGTTTTTT	CASSGRTSGRALPTGELFF	TRBD2	TRBV2	TRBJ2-2
TGTGCCAGCAGCTTAGTAGCAGACAGGGCCCTTTATAGCAATCAGCCCCAGCATTTT	CASSLVADRALYSNQPQHF	TRBD1	TRBV7-9	TRBJ1-5
TGCGCCAGCAGCCAGGGGACACGGACCTACGAGCAGTACTTC	CASSQGTRTYEQYF	.	TRBV4-3	TRBJ2-7
TGTGCCAGCAGTTTACTGGCGGCCAACCCCACGTACGAGCAGTACTTC	CASSLLAANPTYEQYF	.	TRBV28	TRBJ2-7
TGCGCCAGCAGCAGACCACTAGCGGGGCCACAAGAGACCCAGTACTTC	CASSRPLAGPQETQYF	TRBD2	TRBV5-1	TRBJ2-5
TGTGCCAGCAGCGAAGGGACGGGGGGAGGTCAGCCCCAGCATTTT	CASSEGTGGGQPQHF	.	TRBV9	TRBJ1-5
TGCGCCAGCAGCCAACTACCCGCAGGGAGCGGGGAAGAGACCCAGTACTTC	CASSQLPAGSGEETQYF	TRBD2	TRBV4-1	TRBJ2-5
TGTGCCCCCAGTCGCACAGATACGCAGTATTTT	CAPSRTDTQYF	.	TRBV5-4	TRBJ2-3
TGCGCCAGCAGCTTACGACAGGCTGTAAACACCGGGGAGCTGTTTTTT	CASSLRQAVNTGELFF	.	TRBV5-1	TRBJ2-2
TGTGCCAGTAGCGGGAGACCAACCTACGAGCAGTACTTC	CASSGRPTYEQYF	TRBD2	TRBV28	TRBJ2-7
TGTGCCAGCGACAGGGACGGTGTGGTGACCGGGGAGCTGTTTTTT	CASDRDGVVTGELFF	TRBD1	TRBV6-6	TRBJ2-2
TGTGCCAGCAGCACCCTAAATTCACCCCTCCACTTT	CASSTLNSPLHF	.	TRBV9	TRBJ1-6
TGTGCCACGGGACAGAGCCACACTGAAGCTTTCTTT	CATGQSHTEAFF	TRBD1	TRBV10-3	TRBJ1-1
TGTGCCAGCAGATACAATAGACTAGCGGGGGGTTACAATGAGCAGTTCTTC	CASRYNRLAGGYNEQFF	TRBD2	TRBV7-2	TRBJ2-1
TGTGCCAGCAGCTTCCAACAGGGGGCGTTTTACGAGCAGTACTTC	CASSFQQGAFYEQYF	TRBD1	TRBV7-2	TRBJ2-7
TGTGCCAGCAGATCTTTACTCAAGAACACTGAAGCTTTCTTT	CASRSLLKNTEAFF	.	TRBV28	TRBJ1-1
TGTGCCAGCAGCCCAGGCACAGGGAACTATGGCTACACCTTC	CASSPGTGNYGYTF	.	TRBV5-6	TRBJ1-2
TGTGCCTGGAGCCAAAGCGGGAGGGCATCCTACGAGCAGTACTTC	CAWSQSGRASYEQYF	TRBD2	TRBV30	TRBJ2-7